This T cell receptor (beta chain) was profiled in a study of OX40 agonist ivuxolimab in advanced cancers. In the study overall: Across the patients, intravenous ivuxolimab was delivered every 2 weeks at 0.01 to 10 mg/kg. Each dose-escalation patient presented with hepatocellular carcinoma, melanoma, renal cell or head and neck cancer.

Measured with immunoSEQ multiplex PCR; TCRdb has only the in-frame clones, and not every one. The sample consists of around 83,000 clones, 88% of them appearing once. The CDR3 runs to 11 residues. Germline V lookup: CDR1 MRHNA, CDR2 SNTAGT. V was clipped by 2 bases and J by 4 bases, with 0 bases between them. Broader study findings: More expanded clones were found, on average, in CD8+ than in CD4+ T cells. There was clonal expansion of CD4+ and CD8+ blood T cells by week 6 at 0.1 to 3.0 mg/kg.

To note about this clone: What it binds is not known.

The sequenced sample was CD4+ or CD8+ T cells sorted from blood, obtained in a trial of the OX40 agonist ivuxolimab. The origin of this receptor is an adult with an advanced solid tumor such as melanoma, head and neck, liver or kidney cancer. The chain employs TRBV6-4 and TRBJ1-5; D ambiguous. CDR3 DNA: TGTGCCAGCAGTGACAATCAGCCCCAGCATTTT. Translated: CASSDNQPQHF.